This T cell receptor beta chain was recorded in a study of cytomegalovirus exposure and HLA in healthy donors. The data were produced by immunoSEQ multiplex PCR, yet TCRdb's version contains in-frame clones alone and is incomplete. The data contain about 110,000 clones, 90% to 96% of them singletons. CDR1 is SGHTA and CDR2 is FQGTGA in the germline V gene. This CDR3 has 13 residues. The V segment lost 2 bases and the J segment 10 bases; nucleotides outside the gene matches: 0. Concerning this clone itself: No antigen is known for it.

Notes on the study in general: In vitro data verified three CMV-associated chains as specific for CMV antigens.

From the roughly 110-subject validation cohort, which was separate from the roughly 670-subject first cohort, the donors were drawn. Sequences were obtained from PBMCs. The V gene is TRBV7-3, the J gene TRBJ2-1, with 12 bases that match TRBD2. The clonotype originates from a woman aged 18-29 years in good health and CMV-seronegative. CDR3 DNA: TGTGCCAGCAGCTTAGGACTAGCGGGGGAGCAGTTCTTC. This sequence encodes CASSLGLAGEQFF.